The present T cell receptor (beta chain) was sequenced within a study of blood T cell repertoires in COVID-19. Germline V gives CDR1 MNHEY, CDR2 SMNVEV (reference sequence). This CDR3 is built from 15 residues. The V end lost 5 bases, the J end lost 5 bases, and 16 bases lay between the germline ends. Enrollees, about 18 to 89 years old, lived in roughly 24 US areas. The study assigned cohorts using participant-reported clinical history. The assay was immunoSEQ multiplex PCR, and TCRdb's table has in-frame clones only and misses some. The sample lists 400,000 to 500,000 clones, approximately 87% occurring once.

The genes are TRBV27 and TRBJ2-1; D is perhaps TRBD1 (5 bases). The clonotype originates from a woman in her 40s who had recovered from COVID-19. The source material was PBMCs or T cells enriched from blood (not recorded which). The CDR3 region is CASSPRQLADNEQFF. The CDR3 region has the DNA TGTGCCAGCAGTCCCCGACAGCTCGCGGACAATGAGCAGTTCTTC.